This T cell receptor beta chain is from a study of blood T cell repertoires in COVID-19. On the study more broadly: Samples representing acute and convalescent COVID-19 were sourced from the United States, Italy and Spain.

CDR3 size: 14 residues. Germline CDR1 LGHDT, CDR2 YNNKEL (reference sequence). J lost 8 bases, V lost 4 bases, and 7 bases had no gene match. Using immunoSEQ multiplex PCR, the repertoire was profiled, and TCRdb retains in-frame clones only, with some absent. Among around 500,000 clones, 80% to 90% were seen once, and the ten largest hold approximately 3.2%. The genes are TRBV3-1 (or the pseudogene TRBV3-2) and TRBJ1-4; 7 bases align to TRBD1. The sample consisted of peripheral blood. This sequence originates from a human donor in a cohort sampled during active COVID-19. The CDR3 here is CASSPRTGDEKLFF. In nucleotides, the CDR3 is TGTGCCAGCAGCCCTCGGACAGGAGACGAAAAACTGTTTTTT.